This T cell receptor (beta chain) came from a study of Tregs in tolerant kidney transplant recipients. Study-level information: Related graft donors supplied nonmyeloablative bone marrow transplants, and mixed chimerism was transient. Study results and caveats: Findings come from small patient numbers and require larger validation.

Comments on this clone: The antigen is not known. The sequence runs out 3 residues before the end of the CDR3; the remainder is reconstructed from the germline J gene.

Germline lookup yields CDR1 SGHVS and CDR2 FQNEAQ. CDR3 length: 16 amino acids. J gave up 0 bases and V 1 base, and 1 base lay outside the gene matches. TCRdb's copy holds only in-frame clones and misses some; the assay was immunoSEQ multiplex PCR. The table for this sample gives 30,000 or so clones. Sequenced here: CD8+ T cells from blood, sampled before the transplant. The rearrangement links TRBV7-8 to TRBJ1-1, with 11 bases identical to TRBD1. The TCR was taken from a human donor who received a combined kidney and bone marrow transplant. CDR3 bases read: TGTGCCAGCAGCTTAGGGACAGGGGGCTTGAACACTGAA. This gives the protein CASSLGTGGLNTE. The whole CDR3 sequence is CASSLGTGGLNTEAFF. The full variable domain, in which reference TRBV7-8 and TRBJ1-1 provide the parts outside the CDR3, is GAGVSQSPRYKVAKRGQDVALRCDPISGHVSLFWYQQALGQGPEFLTYFQNEAQLDKSGLPSDRFFAERPEGSVSTLKIQRTQQEDSAVYLCASSLGTGGLNTEAFFGQGTRLTVV.